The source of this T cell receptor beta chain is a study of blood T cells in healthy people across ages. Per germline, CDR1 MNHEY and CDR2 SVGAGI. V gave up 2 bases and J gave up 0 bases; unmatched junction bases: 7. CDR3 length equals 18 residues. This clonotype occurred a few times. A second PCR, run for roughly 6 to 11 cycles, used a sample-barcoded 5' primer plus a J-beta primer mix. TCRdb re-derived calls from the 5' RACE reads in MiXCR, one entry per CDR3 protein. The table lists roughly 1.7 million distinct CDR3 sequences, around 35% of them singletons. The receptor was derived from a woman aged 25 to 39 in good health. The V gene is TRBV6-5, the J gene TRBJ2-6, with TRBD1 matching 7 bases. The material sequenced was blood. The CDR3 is CASSYGFTGDSGANVLTF. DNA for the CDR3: TGTGCCAGCAGTTACGGGTTTACAGGGGACTCTGGGGCCAACGTCCTGACTTTC.